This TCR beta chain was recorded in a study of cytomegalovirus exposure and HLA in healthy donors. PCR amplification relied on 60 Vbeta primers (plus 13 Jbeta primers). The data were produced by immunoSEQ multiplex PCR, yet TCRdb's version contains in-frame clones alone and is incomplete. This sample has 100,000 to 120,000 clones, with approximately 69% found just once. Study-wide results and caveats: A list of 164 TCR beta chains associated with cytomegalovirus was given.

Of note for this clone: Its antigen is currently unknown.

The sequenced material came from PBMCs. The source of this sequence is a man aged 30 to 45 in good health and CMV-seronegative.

This chain's CDR3 is CASSPGQGVGDTQYF. CDR3 bases: TGTGCCAGCAGCCCAGGACAGGGGGTTGGGGATACGCAGTATTTT. The chain uses TRBV7-8 and TRBJ2-3; 10 nucleotides align to TRBD1. This CDR3 spans 15 amino acids. V was pared by 5 bases and J by 6 bases, with 8 bases of the junction left unmatched. In germline, CDR1 is SGHVS, CDR2 FQNEAQ. The variable domain in full, completed from reference TRBV7-8 and TRBJ2-3, reads GAGVSQSPRYKVAKRGQDVALRCDPISGHVSLFWYQQALGQGPEFLTYFQNEAQLDKSGLPSDRFFAERPEGSVSTLKIQRTQQEDSAVYLCASSPGQGVGDTQYFGPGTRLTVL.